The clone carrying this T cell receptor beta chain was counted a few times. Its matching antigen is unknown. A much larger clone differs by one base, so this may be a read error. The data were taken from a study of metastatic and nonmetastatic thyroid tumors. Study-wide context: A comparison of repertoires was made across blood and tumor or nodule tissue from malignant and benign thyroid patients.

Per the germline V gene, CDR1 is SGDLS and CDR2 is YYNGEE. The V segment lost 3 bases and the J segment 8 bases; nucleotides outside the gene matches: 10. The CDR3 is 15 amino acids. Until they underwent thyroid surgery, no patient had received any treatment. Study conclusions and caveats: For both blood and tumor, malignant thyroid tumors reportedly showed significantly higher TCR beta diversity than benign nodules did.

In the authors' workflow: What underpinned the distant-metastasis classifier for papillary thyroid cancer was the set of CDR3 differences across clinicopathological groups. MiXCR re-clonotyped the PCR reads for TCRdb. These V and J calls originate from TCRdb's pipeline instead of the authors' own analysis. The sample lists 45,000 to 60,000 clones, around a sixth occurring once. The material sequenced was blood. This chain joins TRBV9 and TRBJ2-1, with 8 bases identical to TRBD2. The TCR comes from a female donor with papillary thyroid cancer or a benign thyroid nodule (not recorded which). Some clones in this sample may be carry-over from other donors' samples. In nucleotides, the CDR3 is TGTGCCAGCAGCGCGCGGGAGGTCCTTTTCTATGAGCAGTTCTTC. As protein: CASSAREVLFYEQFF.